The sample holds many counts of the clone carrying this T cell receptor beta chain. Its antigen remains unidentified. The entry originates in a study of T cells in Graves' hyperthyroidism and ophthalmopathy. Study at large: Pretreatment peripheral blood was obtained at initial diagnosis.

For the diagnoses, clinical symptoms, serum thyroxine and TRAb, thyroid ultrasound and orbital computed tomography were used. Amplification of TCR beta CDR3 regions used RNA as the template. During a first-round RT-PCR of the TCR CDR3, the HTBI primer set was used. One entry per CDR3 protein, called by TCRdb with MiXCR from the multiplex PCR reads. The repertoire includes roughly 290,000 distinct CDR3 sequences, about a sixth of them detected once, and about 50% sits in the top ten. Whole-study findings and limits: Ophthalmopathy and stable hyperthyroidism were separated by a 13 V-J model.

The CDR3 contains 11 residues. V lost 7 bases to trimming and J lost 4 bases, with 7 bases between them. Per the germline V gene, CDR1 is MDHEN and CDR2 is SYDVKM. This clonotype was obtained from a woman aged 55-70 years with Graves' ophthalmopathy. Source material: blood. This sequence joins TRBV28 and TRBJ1-2; D unresolved. CDR3 protein: CASNSGYGYTF. In DNA form, the CDR3 reads TGTGCCAGCAATTCCGGCTATGGCTACACCTTC.